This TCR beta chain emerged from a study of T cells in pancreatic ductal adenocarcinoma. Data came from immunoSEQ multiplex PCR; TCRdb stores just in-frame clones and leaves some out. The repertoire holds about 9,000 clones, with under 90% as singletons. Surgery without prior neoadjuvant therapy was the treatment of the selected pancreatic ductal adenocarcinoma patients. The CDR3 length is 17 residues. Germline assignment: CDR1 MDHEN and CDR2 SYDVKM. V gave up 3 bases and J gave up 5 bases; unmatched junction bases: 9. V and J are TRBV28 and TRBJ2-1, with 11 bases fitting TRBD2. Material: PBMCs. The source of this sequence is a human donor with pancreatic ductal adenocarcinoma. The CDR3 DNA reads TGTGCCAGCAGTTTCGCAGTAGGACTAGCGGGTCACAATGAGCAGTTCTTC. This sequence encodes CASSFAVGLAGHNEQFF.